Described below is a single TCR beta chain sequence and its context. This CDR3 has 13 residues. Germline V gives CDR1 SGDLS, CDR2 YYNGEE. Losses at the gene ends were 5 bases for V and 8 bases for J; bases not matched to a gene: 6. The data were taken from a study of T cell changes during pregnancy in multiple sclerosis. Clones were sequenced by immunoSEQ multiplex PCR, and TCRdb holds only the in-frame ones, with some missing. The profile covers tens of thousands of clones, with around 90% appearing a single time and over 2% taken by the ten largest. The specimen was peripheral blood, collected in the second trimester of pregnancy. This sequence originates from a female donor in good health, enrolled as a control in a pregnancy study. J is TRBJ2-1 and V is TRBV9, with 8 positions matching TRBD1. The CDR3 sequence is CASSPAGGDEQFF. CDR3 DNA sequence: TGTGCCAGCAGTCCCGCAGGGGGCGATGAGCAGTTCTTC.